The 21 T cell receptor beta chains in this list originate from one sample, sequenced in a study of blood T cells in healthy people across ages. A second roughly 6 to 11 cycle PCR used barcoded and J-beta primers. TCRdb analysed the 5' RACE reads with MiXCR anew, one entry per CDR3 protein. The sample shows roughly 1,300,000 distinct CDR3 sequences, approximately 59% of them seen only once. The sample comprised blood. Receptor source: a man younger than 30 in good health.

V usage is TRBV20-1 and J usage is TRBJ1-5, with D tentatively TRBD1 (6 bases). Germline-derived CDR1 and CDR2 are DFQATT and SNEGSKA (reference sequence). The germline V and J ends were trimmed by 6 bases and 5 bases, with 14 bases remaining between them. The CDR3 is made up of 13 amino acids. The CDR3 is CSAASAGDQPQHF. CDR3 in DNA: TGCAGTGCCGCTTCTGCAGGGGATCAGCCCCAGCATTTT.

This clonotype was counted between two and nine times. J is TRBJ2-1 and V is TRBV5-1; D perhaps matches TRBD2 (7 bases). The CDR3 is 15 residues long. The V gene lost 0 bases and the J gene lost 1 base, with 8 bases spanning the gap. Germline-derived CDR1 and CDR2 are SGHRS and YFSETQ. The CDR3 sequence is CASSLEGGSYNEQFF. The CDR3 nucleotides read TGCGCCAGCAGCTTGGAGGGGGGGTCCTACAATGAGCAGTTCTTC.

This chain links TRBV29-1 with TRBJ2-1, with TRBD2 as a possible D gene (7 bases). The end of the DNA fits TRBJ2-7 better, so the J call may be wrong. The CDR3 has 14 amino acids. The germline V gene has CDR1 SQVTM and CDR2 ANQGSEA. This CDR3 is CSVEGGGSYNEQYF. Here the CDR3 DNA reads TGCAGCGTTGAAGGGGGGGGCTCCTACAATGAGCAGTACTTC.

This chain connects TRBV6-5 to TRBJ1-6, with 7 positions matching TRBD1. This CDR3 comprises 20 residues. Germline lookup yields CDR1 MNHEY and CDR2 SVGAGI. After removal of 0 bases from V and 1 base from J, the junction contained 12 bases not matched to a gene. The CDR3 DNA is TGTGCCAGCAGTTACTCGACAGGGATGGTTTTAGAGTCCTATAATTCACCCCTCCACTTT. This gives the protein CASSYSTGMVLESYNSPLHF.

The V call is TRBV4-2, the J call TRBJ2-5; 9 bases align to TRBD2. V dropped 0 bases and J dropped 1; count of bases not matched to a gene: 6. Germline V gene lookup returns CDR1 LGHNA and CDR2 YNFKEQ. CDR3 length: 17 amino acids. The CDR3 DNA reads TGTGCCAGCAGCCAAGAATGGGGACTAGCCCTCCAAGAGACCCAGTACTTC. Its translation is CASSQEWGLALQETQYF.

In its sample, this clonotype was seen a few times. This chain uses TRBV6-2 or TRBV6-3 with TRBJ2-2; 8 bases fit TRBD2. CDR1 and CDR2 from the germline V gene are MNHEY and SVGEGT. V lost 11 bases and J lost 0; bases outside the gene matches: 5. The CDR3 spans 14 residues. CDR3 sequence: CAAREDPNTGELFF. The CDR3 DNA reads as TGTGCCGCGCGGGAGGACCCGAACACCGGGGAGCTGTTTTTT.

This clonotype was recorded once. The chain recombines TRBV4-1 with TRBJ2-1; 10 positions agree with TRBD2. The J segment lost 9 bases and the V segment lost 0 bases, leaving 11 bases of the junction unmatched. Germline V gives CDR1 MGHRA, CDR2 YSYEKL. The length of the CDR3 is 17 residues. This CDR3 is CASSQDLLSGGAFEQFF. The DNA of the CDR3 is TGCGCCAGCAGCCAAGATTTGCTAAGCGGGGGGGCTTTTGAGCAGTTCTTC.

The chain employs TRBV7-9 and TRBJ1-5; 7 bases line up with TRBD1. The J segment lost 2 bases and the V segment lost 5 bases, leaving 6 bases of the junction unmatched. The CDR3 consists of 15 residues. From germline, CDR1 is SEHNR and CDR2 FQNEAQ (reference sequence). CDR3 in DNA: TGTGCCAGCAGCCAGCTCAGGGGGGGCAATCAGCCCCAGCATTTT. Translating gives CASSQLRGGNQPQHF.

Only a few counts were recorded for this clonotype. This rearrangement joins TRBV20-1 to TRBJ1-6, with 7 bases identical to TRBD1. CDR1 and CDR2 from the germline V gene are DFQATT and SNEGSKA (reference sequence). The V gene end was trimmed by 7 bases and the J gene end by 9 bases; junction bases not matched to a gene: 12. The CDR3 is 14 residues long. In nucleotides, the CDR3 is TGCAGTGTCCCCAGAGGGGGCCCAGGTTCACCCCTCCACTTT. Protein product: CSVPRGGPGSPLHF.

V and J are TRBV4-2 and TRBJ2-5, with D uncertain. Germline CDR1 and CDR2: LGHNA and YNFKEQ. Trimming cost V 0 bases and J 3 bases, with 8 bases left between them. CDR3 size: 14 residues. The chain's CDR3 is CASSQDGRKETQYF. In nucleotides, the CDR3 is TGTGCCAGCAGCCAAGATGGGCGGAAAGAGACCCAGTACTTC.

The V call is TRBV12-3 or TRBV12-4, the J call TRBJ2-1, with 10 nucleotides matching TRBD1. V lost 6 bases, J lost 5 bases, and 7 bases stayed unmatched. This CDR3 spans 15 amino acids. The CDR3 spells CASRTPGQGNNEQFF. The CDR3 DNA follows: TGTGCCAGCAGAACGCCGGGACAGGGGAACAATGAGCAGTTCTTC.

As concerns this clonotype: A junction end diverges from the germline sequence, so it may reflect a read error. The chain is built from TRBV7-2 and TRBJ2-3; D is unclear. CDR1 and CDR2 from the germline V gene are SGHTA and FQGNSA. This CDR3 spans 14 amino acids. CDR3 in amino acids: CASSLGSHTDTRYF. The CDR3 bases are TGTGCCAGCAGCTTAGGATCCCACACAGATACGCGGTATTTT.

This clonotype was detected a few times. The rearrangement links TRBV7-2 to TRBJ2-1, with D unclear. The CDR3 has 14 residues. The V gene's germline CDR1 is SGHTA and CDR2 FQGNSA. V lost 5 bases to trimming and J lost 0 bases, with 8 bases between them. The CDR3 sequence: CASSPRASYNEQFF. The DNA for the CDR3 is TGTGCCAGCAGCCCCCGGGCCTCCTACAATGAGCAGTTCTTC.

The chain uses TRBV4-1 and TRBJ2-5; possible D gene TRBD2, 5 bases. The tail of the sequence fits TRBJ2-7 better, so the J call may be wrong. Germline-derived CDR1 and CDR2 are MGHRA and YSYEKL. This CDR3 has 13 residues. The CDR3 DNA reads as TGCGCCAGCAAGAGAGTGGGAGACTACGAGCAGTACTTC. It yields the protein CASKRVGDYEQYF.

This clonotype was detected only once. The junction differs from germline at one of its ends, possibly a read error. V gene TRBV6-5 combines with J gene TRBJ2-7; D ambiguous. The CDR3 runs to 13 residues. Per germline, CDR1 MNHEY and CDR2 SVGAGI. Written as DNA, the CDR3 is TGTGCCGGCAGTTACTTCCTGGGCTACGAGCAGTACTTC. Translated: CAGSYFLGYEQYF.

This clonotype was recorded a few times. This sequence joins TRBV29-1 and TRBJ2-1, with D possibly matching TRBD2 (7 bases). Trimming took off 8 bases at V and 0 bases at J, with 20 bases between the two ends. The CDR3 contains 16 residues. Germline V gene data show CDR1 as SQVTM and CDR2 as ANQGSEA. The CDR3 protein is CSLIPGASGSYNEQFF. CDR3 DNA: TGCAGCCTGATCCCAGGGGCTAGCGGCTCCTACAATGAGCAGTTCTTC.

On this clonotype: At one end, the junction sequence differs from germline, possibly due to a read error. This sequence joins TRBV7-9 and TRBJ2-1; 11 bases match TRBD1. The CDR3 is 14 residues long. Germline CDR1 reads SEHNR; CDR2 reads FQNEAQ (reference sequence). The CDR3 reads CAISFPDRGREQFF. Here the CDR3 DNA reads TGTGCCATCAGCTTCCCGGACAGGGGGCGTGAGCAGTTCTTC. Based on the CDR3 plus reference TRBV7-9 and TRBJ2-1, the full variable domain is DTGVSQNPRHKITKRGQNVTFRCDPISEHNRLYWYRQTLGQGPEFLTYFQNEAQLEKSRLLSDRFSAERPKGSFSTLEIQRTEQGDSAMYLCAISFPDRGREQFFGPGTRLTVL.

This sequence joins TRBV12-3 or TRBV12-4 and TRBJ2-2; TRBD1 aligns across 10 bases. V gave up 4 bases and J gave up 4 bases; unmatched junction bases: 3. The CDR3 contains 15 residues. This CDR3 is CASSYRDRGTGELFF. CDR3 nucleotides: TGTGCCAGCAGTTACCGGGACAGGGGCACCGGGGAGCTGTTTTTT.

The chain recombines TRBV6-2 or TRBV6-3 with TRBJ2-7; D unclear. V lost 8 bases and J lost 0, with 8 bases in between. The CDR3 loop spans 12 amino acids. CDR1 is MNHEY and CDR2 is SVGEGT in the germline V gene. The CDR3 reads CASGIASYEQYF. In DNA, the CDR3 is TGTGCCAGCGGAATAGCCTCCTACGAGCAGTACTTC.

In nucleotides, the CDR3 is TGTGCCAGCAGCGTAGCTAGCGGGGGTGCTGGGGCCAACGTCCTGACTTTC. It translates to CASSVASGGAGANVLTF. This chain uses TRBV9 with TRBJ2-6, with 10 bases fitting TRBD2. The V gene's germline CDR1 is SGDLS and CDR2 YYNGEE. J was trimmed by 2 bases and V by 0 bases; bases with no gene match: 2. The CDR3 extends over 17 amino acids. The full variable domain, completed using reference TRBV9 and TRBJ2-6, is DSGVTQTPKHLITATGQRVTLRCSPRSGDLSVYWYQQSLDQGLQFLIQYYNGEERAKGNILERFSAQQFPDLHSELNLSSLELGDSALYFCASSVASGGAGANVLTFGAGSRLTVL.

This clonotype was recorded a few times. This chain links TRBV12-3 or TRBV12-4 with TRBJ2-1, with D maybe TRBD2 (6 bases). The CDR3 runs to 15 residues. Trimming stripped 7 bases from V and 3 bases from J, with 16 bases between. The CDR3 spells CASTPLTSNYNEQFF. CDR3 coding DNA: TGTGCCAGCACCCCACTGACTAGTAACTACAATGAGCAGTTCTTC.